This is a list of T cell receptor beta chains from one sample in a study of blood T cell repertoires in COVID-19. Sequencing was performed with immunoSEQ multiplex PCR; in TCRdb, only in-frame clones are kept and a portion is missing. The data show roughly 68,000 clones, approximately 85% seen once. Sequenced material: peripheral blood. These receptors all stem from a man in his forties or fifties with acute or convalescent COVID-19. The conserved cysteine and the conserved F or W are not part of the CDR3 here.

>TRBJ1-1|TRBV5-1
ASSPQGQWTEAF
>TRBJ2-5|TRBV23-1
ASSLPVGQETQY
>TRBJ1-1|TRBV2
ASSVDGGKAF
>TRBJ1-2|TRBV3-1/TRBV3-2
ASKTGSMSYT
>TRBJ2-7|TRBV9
ASSKGQGAQYEQY
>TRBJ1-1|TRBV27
ASSISPRVEAF
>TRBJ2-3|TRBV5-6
ASSLDGTGGTDTQY
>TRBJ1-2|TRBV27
ASSLRGTAERNYGYT
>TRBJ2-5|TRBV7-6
ASSPDLGGGETQY
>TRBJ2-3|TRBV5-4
ASSPAGGTNTDTQY